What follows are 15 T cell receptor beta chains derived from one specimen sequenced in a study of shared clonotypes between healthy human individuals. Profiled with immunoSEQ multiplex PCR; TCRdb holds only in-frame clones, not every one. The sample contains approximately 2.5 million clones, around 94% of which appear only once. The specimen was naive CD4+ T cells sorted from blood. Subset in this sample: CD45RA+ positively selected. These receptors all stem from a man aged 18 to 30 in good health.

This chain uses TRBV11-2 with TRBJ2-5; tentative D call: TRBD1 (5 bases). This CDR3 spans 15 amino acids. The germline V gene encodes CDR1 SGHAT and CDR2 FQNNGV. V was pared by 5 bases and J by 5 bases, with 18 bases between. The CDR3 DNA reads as TGTGCCAGCAGCCATATCCCAGGGATGCGGGAGACCCAGTACTTC. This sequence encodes CASSHIPGMRETQYF.

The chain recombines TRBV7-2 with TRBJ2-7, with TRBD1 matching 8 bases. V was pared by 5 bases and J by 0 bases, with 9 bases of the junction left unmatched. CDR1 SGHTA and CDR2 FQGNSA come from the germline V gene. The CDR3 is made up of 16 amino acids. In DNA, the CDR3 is TGTGCCAGCAGCAGCCCAGGGGGCTCTTACTCCTACGAGCAGTACTTC. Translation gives CASSSPGGSYSYEQYF.

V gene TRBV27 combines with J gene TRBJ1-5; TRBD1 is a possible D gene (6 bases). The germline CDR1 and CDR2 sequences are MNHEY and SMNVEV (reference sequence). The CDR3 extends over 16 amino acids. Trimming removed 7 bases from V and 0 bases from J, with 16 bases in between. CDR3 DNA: TGTGCCAGCACCAGGGGACACCTCTATAGCAATCAGCCCCAGCATTTT. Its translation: CASTRGHLYSNQPQHF.

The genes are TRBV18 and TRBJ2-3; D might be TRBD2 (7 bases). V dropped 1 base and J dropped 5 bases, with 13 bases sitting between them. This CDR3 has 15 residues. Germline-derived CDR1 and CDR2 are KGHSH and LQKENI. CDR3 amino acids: CASSPQGGAGDTQYF. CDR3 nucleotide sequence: TGTGCCAGCTCACCACAGGGGGGGGCAGGAGATACGCAGTATTTT.

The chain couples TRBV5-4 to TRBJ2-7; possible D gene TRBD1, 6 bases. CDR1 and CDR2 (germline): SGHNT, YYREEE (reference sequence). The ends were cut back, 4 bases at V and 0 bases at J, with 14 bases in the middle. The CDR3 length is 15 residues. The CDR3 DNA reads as TGTGCCAGCAGCCCTGGACAGACCAGCTCCTACGAGCAGTACTTC. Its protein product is CASSPGQTSSYEQYF. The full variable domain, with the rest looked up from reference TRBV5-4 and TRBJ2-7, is ETGVTQSPTHLIKTRGQQVTLRCSSQSGHNTVSWYQQALGQGPQFIFQYYREEENGRGNFPPRFSGLQFPNYSSELNVNALELDDSALYLCASSPGQTSSYEQYFGPGTRLTVT.

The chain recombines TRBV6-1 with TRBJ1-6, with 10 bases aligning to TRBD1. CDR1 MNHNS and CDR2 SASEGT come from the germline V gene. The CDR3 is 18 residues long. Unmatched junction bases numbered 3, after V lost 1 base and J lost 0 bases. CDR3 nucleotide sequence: TGTGCCAGCAGTGAAGTGGGACAGGGGAGCTCCTATAATTCACCCCTCCACTTT. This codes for CASSEVGQGSSYNSPLHF.

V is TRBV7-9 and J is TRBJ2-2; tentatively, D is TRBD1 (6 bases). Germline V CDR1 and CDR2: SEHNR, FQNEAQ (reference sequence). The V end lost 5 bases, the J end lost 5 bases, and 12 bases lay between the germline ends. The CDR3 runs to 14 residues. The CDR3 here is CASSPGQITGELFF. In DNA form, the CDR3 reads TGTGCCAGCAGCCCGGGACAAATTACCGGGGAGCTGTTTTTT.

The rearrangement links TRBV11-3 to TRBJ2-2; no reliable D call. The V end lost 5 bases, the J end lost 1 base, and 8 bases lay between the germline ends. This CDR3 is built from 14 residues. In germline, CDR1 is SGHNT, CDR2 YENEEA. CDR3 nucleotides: TGTGCCAGCAGCCCCCGACTGAACACCGGGGAGCTGTTTTTT. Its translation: CASSPRLNTGELFF.

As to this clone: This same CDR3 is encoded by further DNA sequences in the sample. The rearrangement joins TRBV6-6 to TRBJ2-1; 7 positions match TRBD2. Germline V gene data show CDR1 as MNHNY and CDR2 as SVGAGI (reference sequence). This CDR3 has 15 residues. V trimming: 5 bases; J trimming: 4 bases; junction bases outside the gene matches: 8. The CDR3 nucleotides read TGTGCCAGCAGTCCACCCTCCGGGGGGTACAATGAGCAGTTCTTC. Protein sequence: CASSPPSGGYNEQFF.

The CDR3 nucleotides read TGTGCCATCAGTGAGTCGACCGTCGCGGCCACCTACGAGCAGTACTTC. The encoded protein is CAISESTVAATYEQYF. The chain is built from TRBV10-3 and TRBJ2-7; D gene ambiguous. The germline V and J ends were trimmed by 0 bases and 2 bases, with 14 bases remaining between them. The CDR3 is made up of 16 amino acids. From germline, CDR1 is ENHRY and CDR2 SYGVKD.

The chain's CDR3 is CASSQQWYTSGVRGSTDTQYF. Here the CDR3 DNA reads TGCGCCAGCAGCCAACAGTGGTATACTAGCGGGGTCCGAGGTAGCACAGATACGCAGTATTTT. This chain links TRBV4-1 with TRBJ2-3; TRBD2 matches 10 bases. J lost 0 bases, V lost 2 bases, and 17 bases had no gene match. Germline-derived CDR1 and CDR2 are MGHRA and YSYEKL. CDR3 size: 21 residues.

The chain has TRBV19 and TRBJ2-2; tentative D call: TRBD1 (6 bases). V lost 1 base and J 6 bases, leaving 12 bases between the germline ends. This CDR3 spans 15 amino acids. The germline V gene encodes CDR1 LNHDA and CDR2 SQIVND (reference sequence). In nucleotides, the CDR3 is TGTGCCAGTAGTATAGGGGGGCATTTAGCCGGGGAGCTGTTTTTT. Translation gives CASSIGGHLAGELFF.

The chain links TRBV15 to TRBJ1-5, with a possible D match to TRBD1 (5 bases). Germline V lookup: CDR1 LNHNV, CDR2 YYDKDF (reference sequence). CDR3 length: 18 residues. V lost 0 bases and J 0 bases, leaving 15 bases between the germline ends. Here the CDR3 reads CATSRDSAGINSNQPQHF. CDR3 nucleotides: TGTGCCACCAGCAGAGATTCGGCAGGGATTAATAGCAATCAGCCCCAGCATTTT. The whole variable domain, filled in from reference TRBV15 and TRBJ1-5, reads DAMVIQNPRYQVTQFGKPVTLSCSQTLNHNVMYWYQQKSSQAPKLLFHYYDKDFNNEADTPDNFQSRRPNTSFCFLDIRSPGLGDTAMYLCATSRDSAGINSNQPQHFGDGTRLSIL.

The chain's CDR3 is CASSLGGLALYEQYF. DNA of the CDR3: TGTGCCAGCAGTTTAGGTGGACTAGCGCTTTACGAGCAGTACTTC. The chain couples TRBV27 to TRBJ2-7; 9 bases line up with TRBD2. After removal of 2 bases from V and 4 bases from J, the junction contained 6 bases not matched to a gene. Per germline, CDR1 MNHEY and CDR2 SMNVEV (reference sequence). CDR3 length equals 15 residues.

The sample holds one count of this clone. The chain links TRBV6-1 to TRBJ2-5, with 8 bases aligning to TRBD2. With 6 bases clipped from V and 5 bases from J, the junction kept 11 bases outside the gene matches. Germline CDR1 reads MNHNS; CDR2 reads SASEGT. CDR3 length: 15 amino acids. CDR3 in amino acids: CASSEAGTRGETQYF. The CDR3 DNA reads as TGTGCCAGCAGCGAGGCGGGGACTAGAGGGGAGACCCAGTACTTC.